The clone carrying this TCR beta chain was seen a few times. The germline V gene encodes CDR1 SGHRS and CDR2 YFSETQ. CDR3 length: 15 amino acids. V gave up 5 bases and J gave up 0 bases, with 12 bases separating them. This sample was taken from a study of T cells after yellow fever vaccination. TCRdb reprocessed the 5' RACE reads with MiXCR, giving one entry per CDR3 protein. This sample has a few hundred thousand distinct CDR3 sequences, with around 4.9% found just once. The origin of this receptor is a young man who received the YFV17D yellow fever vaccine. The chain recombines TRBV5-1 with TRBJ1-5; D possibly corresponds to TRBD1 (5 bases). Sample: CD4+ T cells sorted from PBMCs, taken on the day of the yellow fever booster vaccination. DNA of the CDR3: TGCGCCAGCAGGGAGGGGCCCTATAGCAATCAGCCCCAGCATTTT. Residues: CASREGPYSNQPQHF.